This T cell receptor beta chain was found in a study of T-cell memory formation after mild COVID-19. This clonotype has a handful of counts. TCRdb passed the 5' RACE reads through MiXCR, listing each CDR3 protein once. Of just over 300,000 distinct CDR3 sequences in the sample, approximately 20% were seen once. The CDR3 has 11 residues. CDR1 and CDR2 from the germline V gene are MNHEY and SVGAGI. Trimming pared 2 bases from V and 12 bases from J, leaving 8 bases between. The source is a man younger than 35 who had mild COVID-19 (a few samples of this study predate the infection). Cell type and time point are not known. The sample taken for sequencing was PBMCs or a T cell subset sorted from them (not recorded which). V gene TRBV6-5 combines with J gene TRBJ2-1; D unresolved. This CDR3 reads CASSYREVQFF. CDR3 nucleotides: TGTGCCAGCAGTTACAGGGAAGTGCAGTTCTTC.